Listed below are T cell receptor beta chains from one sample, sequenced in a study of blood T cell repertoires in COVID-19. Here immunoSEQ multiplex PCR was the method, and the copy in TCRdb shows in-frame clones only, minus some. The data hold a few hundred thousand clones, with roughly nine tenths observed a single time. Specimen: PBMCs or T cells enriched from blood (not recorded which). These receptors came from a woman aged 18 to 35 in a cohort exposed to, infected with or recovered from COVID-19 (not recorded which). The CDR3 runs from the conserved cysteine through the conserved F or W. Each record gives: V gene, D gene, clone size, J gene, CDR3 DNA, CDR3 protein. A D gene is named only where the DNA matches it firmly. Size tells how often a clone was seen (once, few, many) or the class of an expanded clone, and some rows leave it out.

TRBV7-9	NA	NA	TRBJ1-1	TGTGCCAGCAGCTTAATTGGGGCCACTGAAGCTTTCTTT	CASSLIGATEAFF
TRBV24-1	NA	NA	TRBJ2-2	TGTGCCACCAGTGACGCTACTCGTCCCGGGGAGCTGTTTTTT	CATSDATRPGELFF
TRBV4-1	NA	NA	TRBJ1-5	TGCGCCAGCAGCCAGGATCAGGGTTTTGATCAGCCCCAGCATTTT	CASSQDQGFDQPQHF
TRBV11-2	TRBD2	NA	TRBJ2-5	TGTGCCAGCAGAACCGGGACTAGCGGGAGTCTATTCGCTGAGACCCAGTACTTC	CASRTGTSGSLFAETQYF
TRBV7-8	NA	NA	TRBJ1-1	TGTGCCAGCAGCGCGACACCATCGAACACTGAAGCTTTCTTT	CASSATPSNTEAFF
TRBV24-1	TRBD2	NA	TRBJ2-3	TGTGCCACCAGTGATCCGGCGACTAGCGGGGCCACAGATACGCAGTATTTT	CATSDPATSGATDTQYF
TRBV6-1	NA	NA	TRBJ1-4	TGTGCCAGCAGTGAGGGGCCCGAAAATGAAAAACTGTTTTTT	CASSEGPENEKLFF
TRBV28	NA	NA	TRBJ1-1	TGTGCCAGCGAGTCAGCAGGAGGCCTGAACACTGAAGCTTTCTTT	CASESAGGLNTEAFF
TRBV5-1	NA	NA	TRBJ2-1	TGCGCCAGTACCAAGGGGGTGGGGTACAATGAGCAGTTCTTC	CASTKGVGYNEQFF
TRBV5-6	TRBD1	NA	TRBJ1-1	TGTGCCAGCAGTCCGACAGGGCCTCGGAACACTGAAGCTTTCTTT	CASSPTGPRNTEAFF
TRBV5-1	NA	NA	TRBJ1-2	TGCGCCAGCAGCTTCACCTACGGGGTCTCCAACTATGGCTACACCTTC	CASSFTYGVSNYGYTF
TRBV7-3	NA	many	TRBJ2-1	TGTGCCAGCAGCCCCTACACTAGACCCCAGGAGCAGTTCTTC	CASSPYTRPQEQFF
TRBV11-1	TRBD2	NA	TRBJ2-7	TGTGCCAGCAGCTTAGCACTAGCGGGGGCCTCCACCTCCTACGAGCAGTACTTC	CASSLALAGASTSYEQYF
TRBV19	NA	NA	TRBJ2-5	TGTGCCAGTAGTACCCAGAACAACCAAGAGACCCAGTACTTC	CASSTQNNQETQYF
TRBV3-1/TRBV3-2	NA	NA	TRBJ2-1	TGTGCCAGCAGCCAGGCTACAGTGGAGCAGTTCTTC	CASSQATVEQFF
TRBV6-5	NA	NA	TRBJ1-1	TGTGCCAGCAGTTACTCGAGTCCCACCTTTGAGTCTTTCTTT	CASSYSSPTFESFF
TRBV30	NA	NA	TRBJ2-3	TGTGCCTGGAGTGTAGGCTACCGGGGGGATACGCAGTATTTT	CAWSVGYRGDTQYF
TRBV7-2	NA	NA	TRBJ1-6	TGTGCCAGCAGCTTAGCTATTGTTTCACCCCTCCACTTT	CASSLAIVSPLHF
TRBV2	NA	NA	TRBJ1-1	TGTGCCAGCAGTGAAGGGGACACTGGCACTGAAGCTTTCTTT	CASSEGDTGTEAFF
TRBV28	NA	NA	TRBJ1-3	TGTGCCAGCACAACCAGGGTCCCGTCTGGAAACACCATATATTTT	CASTTRVPSGNTIYF
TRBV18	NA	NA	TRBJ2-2	TGTGCCAGCTCATCACAGGTGCGGACCGGGGAGCTGTTTTTT	CASSSQVRTGELFF
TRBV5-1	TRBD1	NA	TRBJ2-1	TGCGCCAGCAGCTTATCAGGGACAGGGGGAATCAATGAGCAGTTCTTC	CASSLSGTGGINEQFF
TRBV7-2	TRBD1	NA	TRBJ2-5	TGTGCCAGCAGCTTAGCACAGGGGGGTGAGACCCAGTACTTC	CASSLAQGGETQYF
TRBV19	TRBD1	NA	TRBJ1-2	TGTGCCAGTAGTATCACCCTGGGCACAGGGGGCTATGGCTACACCTTC	CASSITLGTGGYGYTF
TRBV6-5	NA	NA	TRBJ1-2	TGTGCCAGCAGTAAAACAGGGTCCTATGGCTACACCTTC	CASSKTGSYGYTF
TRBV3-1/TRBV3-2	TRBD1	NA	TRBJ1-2	TGTGCCAGCAGCCAAGGCGACAGGGACTATGGCTACACCTTC	CASSQGDRDYGYTF